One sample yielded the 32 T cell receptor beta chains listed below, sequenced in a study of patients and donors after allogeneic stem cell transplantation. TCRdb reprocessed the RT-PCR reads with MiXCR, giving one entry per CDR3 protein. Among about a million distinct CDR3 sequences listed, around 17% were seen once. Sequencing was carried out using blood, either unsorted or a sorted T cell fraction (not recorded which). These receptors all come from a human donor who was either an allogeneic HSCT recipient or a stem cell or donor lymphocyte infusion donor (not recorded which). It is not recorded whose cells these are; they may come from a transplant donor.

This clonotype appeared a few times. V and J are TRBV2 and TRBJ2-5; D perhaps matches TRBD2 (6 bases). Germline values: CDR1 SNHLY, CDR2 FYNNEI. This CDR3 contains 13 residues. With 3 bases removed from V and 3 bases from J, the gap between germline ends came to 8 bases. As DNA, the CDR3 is TGTGCCAGCAGTGACGGGACTGAAGAGACCCAGTACTTC. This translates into CASSDGTEETQYF.

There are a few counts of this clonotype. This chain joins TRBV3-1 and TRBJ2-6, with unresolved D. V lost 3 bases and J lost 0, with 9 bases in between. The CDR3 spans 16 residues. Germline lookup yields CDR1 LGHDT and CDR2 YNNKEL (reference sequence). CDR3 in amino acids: CASSQRHPSGANVLTF. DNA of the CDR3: TGTGCCAGCAGCCAGAGACACCCCTCTGGGGCCAACGTCCTGACTTTC.

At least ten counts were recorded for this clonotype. The CDR3 region has the DNA TGTGCCAGCAGTCCCGGGATCTCCCTCTCCGAGGCCCAGCATTTT. Amino acid sequence: CASSPGISLSEAQHF. The chain recombines TRBV12-3 or TRBV12-4 with TRBJ1-5; no reliable D call. The CDR3 is 15 residues long. The V and J ends lost 5 bases and 11 bases respectively, with 22 bases between them.

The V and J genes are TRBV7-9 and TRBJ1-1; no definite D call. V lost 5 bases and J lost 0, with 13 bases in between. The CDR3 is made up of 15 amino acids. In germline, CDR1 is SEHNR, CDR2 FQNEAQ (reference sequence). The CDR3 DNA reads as TGTGCCAGCAGCCCCGGACCCTGGATGAACACTGAAGCTTTCTTT. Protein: CASSPGPWMNTEAFF.

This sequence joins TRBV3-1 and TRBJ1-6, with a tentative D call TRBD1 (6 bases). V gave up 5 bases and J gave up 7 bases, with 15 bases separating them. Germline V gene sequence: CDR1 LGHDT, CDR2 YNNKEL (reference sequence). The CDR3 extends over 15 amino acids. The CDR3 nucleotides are TGTGCCAGCAGCAGGACAGTTTCTGGCAATTCACCCCTCCACTTT. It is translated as CASSRTVSGNSPLHF. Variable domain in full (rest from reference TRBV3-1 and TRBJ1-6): DTAVSQTPKYLVTQMGNDKSIKCEQNLGHDTMYWYKQDSKKFLKIMFSYNNKELIINETVPNRFSPKSPDKAHLNLHINSLELGDSAVYFCASSRTVSGNSPLHFGNGTRLTVT.

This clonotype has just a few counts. CDR3 residues: CASSQDRWPYGYTF. CDR3 DNA sequence: TGCGCCAGCAGCCAAGATCGTTGGCCATATGGCTACACCTTC. The rearrangement uses TRBV4-3 and TRBJ1-2; D uncertain. Germline loops: CDR1 LGHNA, CDR2 YSLEER. V was clipped by 0 bases and J by 5 bases, with 10 bases between them. The CDR3 loop spans 14 amino acids.

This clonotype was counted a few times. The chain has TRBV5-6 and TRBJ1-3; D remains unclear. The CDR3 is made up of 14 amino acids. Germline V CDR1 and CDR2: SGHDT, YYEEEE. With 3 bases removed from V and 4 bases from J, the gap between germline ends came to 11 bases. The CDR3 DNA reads TGTGCCAGCAGCTCCCCCATCCCGGGAAACACCATATATTTT. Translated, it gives CASSSPIPGNTIYF.

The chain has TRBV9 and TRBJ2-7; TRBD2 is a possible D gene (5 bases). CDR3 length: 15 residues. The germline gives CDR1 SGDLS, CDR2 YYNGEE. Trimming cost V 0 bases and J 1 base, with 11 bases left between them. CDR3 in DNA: TGTGCCAGCAGCGTAGCGGTGGGCGGGTCCTACGAGCAGTACTTC. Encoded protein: CASSVAVGGSYEQYF.

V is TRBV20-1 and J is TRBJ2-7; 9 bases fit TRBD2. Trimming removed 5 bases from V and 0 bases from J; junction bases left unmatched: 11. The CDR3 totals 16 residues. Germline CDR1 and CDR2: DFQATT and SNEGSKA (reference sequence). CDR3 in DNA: TGCAGTGCTTGGGCGGCGGGAGGGTCCAACTCCTACGAGCAGTACTTC. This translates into CSAWAAGGSNSYEQYF.

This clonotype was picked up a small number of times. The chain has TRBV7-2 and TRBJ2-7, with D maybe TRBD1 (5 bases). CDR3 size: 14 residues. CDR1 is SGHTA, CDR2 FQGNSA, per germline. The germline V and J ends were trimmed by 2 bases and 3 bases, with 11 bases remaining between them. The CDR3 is CASSLSMQGYEQYF. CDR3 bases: TGTGCCAGCAGCTTATCAATGCAGGGCTACGAGCAGTACTTC.

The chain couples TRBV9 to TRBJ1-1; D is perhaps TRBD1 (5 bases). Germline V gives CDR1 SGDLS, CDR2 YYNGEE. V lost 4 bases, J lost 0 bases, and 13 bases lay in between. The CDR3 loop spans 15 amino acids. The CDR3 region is CASSSRPGVNTEAFF. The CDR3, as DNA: TGTGCCAGCAGCTCCCGGCCGGGGGTGAACACTGAAGCTTTCTTT.

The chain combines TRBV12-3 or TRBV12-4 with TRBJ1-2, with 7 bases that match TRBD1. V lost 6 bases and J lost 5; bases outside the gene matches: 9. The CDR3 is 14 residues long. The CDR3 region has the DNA TGTGCCAGCAGCCCTGACAGGGCTTGGTATGGCTACACCTTC. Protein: CASSPDRAWYGYTF.

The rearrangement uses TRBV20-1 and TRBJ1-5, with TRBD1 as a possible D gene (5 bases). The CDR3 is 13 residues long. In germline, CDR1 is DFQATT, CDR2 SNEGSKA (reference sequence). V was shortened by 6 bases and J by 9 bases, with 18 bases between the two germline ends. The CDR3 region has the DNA TGCAGTGCCTGGGGCGGGGAAGGAGGGCCCCAGCATTTT. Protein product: CSAWGGEGGPQHF.

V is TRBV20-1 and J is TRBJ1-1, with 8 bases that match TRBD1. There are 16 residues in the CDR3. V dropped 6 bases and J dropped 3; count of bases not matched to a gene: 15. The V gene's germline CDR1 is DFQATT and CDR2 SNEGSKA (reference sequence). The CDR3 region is CSALRGRFVLYTEAFF. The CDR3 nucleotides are TGCAGTGCGCTCAGGGGGCGGTTTGTGTTGTACACTGAAGCTTTCTTT.

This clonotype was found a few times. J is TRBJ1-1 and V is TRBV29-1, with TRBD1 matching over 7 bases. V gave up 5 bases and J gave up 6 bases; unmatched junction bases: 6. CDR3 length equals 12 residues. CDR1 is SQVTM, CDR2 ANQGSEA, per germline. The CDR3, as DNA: TGCAGCGTTCGGACAGGTGTCGCTGAAGCTTTCTTT. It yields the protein CSVRTGVAEAFF.

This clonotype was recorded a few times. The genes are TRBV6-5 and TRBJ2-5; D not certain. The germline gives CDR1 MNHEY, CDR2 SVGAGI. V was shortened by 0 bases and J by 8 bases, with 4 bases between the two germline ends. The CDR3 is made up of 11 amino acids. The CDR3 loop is CASSYSGTQYF. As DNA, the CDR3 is TGTGCCAGCAGTTACTCGGGTACCCAGTACTTC.

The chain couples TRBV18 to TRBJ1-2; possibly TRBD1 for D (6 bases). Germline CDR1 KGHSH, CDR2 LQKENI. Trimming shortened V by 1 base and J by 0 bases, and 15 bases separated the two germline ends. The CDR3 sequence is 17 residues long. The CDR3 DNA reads TGTGCCAGCTCACCACTTGGGGGCTTAGCCGCTAACTATGGCTACACCTTC. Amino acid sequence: CASSPLGGLAANYGYTF.

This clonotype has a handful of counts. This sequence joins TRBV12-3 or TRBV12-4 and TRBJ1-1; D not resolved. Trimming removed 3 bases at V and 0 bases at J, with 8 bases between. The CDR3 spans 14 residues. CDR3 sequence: CASSFTVMNTEAFF. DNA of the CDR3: TGTGCCAGCAGTTTTACAGTCATGAACACTGAAGCTTTCTTT.

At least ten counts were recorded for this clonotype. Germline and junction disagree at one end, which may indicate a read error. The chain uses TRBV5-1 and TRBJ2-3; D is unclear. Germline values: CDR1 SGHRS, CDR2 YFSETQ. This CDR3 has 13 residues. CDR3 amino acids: CASSLPPTDTQYF. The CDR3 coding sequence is TGTGCCAGCAGCTTACCGCCCACAGATACGCAGTATTTT.

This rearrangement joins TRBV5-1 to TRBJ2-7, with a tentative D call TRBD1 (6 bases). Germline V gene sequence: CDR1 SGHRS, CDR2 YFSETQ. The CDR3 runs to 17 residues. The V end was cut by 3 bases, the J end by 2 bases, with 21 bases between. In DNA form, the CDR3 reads TGCGCCAGCAGCTCGGGCCCCAGCCGGGACAAAACCTACGAGCAGTACTTC. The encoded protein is CASSSGPSRDKTYEQYF.

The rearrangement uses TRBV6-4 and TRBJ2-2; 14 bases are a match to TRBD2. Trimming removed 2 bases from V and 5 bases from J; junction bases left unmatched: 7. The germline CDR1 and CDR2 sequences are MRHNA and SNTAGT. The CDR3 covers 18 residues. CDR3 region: CASSDPRLAGGRTGELFF. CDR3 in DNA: TGTGCCAGCAGTGACCCCCGACTAGCGGGGGGGCGGACCGGGGAGCTGTTTTTT.

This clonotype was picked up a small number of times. This chain's CDR3 is CASSLSGGVTDTQYF. The CDR3 DNA follows: TGTGCCAGCAGTTTAAGCGGGGGGGTCACAGATACGCAGTATTTT. The chain carries TRBV12-3 or TRBV12-4 and TRBJ2-3, with 10 bases matching TRBD2. The CDR3 loop spans 15 amino acids. J gave up 2 bases and V 2 bases, and 1 base lay outside the gene matches.

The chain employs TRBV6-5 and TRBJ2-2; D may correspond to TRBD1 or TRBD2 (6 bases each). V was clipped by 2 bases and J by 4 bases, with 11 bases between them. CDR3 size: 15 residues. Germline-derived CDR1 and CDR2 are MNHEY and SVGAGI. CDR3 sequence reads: CASSYPGASTGELFF. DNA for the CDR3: TGTGCCAGCAGTTACCCGGGGGCTTCCACCGGGGAGCTGTTTTTT.

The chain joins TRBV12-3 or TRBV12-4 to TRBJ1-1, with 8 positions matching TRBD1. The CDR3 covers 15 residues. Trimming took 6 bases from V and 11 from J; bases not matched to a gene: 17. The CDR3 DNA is TGTGCCAGCAGACCAGACAGGGGCCAAAGGGGTGCGGCTTTCTTT. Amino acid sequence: CASRPDRGQRGAAFF.

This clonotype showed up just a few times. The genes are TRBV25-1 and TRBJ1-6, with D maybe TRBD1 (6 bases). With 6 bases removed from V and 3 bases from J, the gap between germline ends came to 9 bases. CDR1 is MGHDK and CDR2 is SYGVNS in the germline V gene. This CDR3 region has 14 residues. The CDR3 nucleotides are TGTGCCAGCAGGGGGGCAGTCTATAATTCACCCCTCCACTTT. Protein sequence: CASRGAVYNSPLHF.

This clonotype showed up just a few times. The CDR3 coding sequence is TGTGCCAGCAGTGAACACAGGATCTCCTACGAGCAGTACTTC. Translated: CASSEHRISYEQYF. The rearrangement joins TRBV6-1 to TRBJ2-7; a weak D match, TRBD1 (5 bases). Germline V gives CDR1 MNHNS, CDR2 SASEGT. This CDR3 spans 14 amino acids. V gave up 2 bases and J gave up 0 bases, with 8 bases separating them.

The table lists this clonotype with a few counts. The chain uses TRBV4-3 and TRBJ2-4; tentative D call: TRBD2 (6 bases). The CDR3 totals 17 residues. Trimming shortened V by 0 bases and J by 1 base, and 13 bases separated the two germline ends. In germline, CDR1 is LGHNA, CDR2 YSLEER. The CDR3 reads CASSQDGGVGAKNIQYF. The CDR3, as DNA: TGCGCCAGCAGCCAAGACGGAGGGGTCGGCGCCAAAAACATTCAGTACTTC.

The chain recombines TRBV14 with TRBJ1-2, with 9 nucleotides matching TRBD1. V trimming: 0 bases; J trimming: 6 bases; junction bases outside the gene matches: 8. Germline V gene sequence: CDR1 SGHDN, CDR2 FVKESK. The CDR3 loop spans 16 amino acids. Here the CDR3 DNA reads TGTGCCAGCAGCCAAGAGTTGGACAGGGGTTTCAATGGCTACACCTTC. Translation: CASSQELDRGFNGYTF.

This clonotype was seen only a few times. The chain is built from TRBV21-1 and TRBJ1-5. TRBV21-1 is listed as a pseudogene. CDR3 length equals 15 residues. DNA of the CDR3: TGTGCCAGCAGCAAGAATTGGGGAAGCAATCAGCCCCAGCATTTT. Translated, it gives CASSKNWGSNQPQHF.

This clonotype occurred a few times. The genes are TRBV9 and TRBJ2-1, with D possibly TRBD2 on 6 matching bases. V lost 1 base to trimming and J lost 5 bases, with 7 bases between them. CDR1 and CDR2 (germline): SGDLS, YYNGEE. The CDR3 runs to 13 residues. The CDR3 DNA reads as TGTGCCAGCAGCGTATGGGGGGACAATGAGCAGTTCTTC. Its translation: CASSVWGDNEQFF.

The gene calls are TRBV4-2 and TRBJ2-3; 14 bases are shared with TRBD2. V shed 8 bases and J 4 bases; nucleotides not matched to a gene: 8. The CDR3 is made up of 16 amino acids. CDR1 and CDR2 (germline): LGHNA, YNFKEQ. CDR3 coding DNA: TGTGCCAGCGGGATGACGGGACTAGCGGGAGCAGATACGCAGTATTTT. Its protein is CASGMTGLAGADTQYF.

In DNA form, the CDR3 reads TGTGCCACCAGCAGAGAGGGAGCGGGGAAAGAGACCCAGTACTTC. Translated, it gives CATSREGAGKETQYF. The gene calls are TRBV15 and TRBJ2-5, with 7 bases identical to TRBD2. The trim removed 0 bases at V and 3 bases at J, leaving 4 bases unmatched. This CDR3 comprises 15 residues. The germline V gene encodes CDR1 LNHNV and CDR2 YYDKDF (reference sequence). The full variable domain, its missing parts supplied by reference TRBV15 and TRBJ2-5, is DAMVIQNPRYQVTQFGKPVTLSCSQTLNHNVMYWYQQKSSQAPKLLFHYYDKDFNNEADTPDNFQSRRPNTSFCFLDIRSPGLGDTAMYLCATSREGAGKETQYFGPGTRLLVL.